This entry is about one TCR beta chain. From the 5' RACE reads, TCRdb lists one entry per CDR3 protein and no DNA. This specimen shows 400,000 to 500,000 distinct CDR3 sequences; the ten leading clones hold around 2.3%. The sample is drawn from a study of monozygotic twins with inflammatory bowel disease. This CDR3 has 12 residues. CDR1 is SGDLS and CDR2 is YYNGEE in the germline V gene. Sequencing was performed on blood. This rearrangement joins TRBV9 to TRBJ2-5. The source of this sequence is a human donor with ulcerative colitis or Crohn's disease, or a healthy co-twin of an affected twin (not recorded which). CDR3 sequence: CASSVGEETQYF.